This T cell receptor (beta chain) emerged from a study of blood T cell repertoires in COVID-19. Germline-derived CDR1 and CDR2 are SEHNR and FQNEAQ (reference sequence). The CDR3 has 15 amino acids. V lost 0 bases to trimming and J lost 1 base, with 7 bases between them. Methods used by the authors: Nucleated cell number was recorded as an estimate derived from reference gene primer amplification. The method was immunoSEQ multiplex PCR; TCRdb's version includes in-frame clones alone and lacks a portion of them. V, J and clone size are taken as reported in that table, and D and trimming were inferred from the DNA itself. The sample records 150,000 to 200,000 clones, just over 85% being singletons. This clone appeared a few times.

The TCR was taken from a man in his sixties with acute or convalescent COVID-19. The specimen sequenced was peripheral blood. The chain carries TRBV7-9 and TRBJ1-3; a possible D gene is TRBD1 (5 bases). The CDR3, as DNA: TGTGCCAGCAGCTTAGCAGGGGTATCTGGAAACACCATATATTTT. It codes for CASSLAGVSGNTIYF.